Listed below are T cell receptor beta chains from one sample, sequenced in a study of cytomegalovirus exposure and HLA in healthy donors. The repertoire was sequenced with immunoSEQ multiplex PCR; TCRdb's copy has only in-frame clones and lacks some. The sample has under 150,000 clones. The sample comprised PBMCs. These receptors were taken from a woman aged 60-75 years in good health and CMV-seronegative. The CDR3 runs from the conserved cysteine through the conserved F or W. A D gene is named only where the DNA matches it firmly.

d_gene: TRBD2
j_gene: TRBJ2-5
v_gene: TRBV2
CDR3aa: CASSWTSGSAYQETQYF
CDR3nt: TGTGCCAGCAGCTGGACTAGCGGGAGTGCGTACCAAGAGACCCAGTACTTC

d_gene: NA
j_gene: TRBJ1-5
v_gene: TRBV28
CDR3aa: CASSSGNQPQHF
CDR3nt: TGTGCCAGCAGTTCTGGCAATCAGCCCCAGCATTTT

d_gene: TRBD2
j_gene: TRBJ2-1
v_gene: TRBV5-1
CDR3aa: CASSGGTSGRSYNEQFF
CDR3nt: TGCGCCAGCAGCGGCGGGACTAGCGGACGCTCCTACAATGAGCAGTTCTTC

d_gene: NA
j_gene: TRBJ2-1
v_gene: TRBV6-5
CDR3aa: CASSGPGAPYNEQFF
CDR3nt: TGTGCCAGCAGTGGGCCAGGGGCCCCCTACAATGAGCAGTTCTTC

d_gene: TRBD2
j_gene: TRBJ2-4
v_gene: TRBV2
CDR3aa: CASNPAGGTSKNIQYF
CDR3nt: TGTGCCAGCAATCCAGCGGGGGGGACTTCCAAAAACATTCAGTACTTC

d_gene: NA
j_gene: TRBJ2-7
v_gene: TRBV28
CDR3aa: CASSMGVYEQYF
CDR3nt: TGTGCCAGCAGTATGGGAGTCTACGAGCAGTACTTC

d_gene: TRBD1
j_gene: TRBJ2-1
v_gene: TRBV19
CDR3aa: CASSILAGGWDEQFF
CDR3nt: TGTGCCAGTAGTATACTTGCAGGGGGCTGGGATGAGCAGTTCTTC

d_gene: NA
j_gene: TRBJ1-1
v_gene: TRBV9
CDR3aa: CASSTAAGATNTEAFF
CDR3nt: TGTGCCAGCAGCACAGCGGCAGGGGCGACTAACACTGAAGCTTTCTTT

d_gene: NA
j_gene: TRBJ1-1
v_gene: TRBV19
CDR3aa: CASSIGEGYTEAFF
CDR3nt: TGTGCCAGTAGTATCGGGGAGGGGTACACTGAAGCTTTCTTT

d_gene: NA
j_gene: TRBJ2-2
v_gene: TRBV7-6
CDR3aa: CASSPRTDGELFF
CDR3nt: TGTGCCAGCAGCCCGAGGACTGACGGGGAGCTGTTTTTT

d_gene: NA
j_gene: TRBJ2-1
v_gene: TRBV29-1
CDR3aa: CSVDRAVSYNEQFF
CDR3nt: TGCAGCGTTGATCGAGCGGTGAGTTACAATGAGCAGTTCTTC

d_gene: NA
j_gene: TRBJ2-1
v_gene: TRBV29-1
CDR3aa: CSVGGAARNNEQFF
CDR3nt: TGCAGCGTCGGGGGTGCGGCCCGGAACAATGAGCAGTTCTTC

d_gene: TRBD2
j_gene: TRBJ2-5
v_gene: TRBV11-2
CDR3aa: CASSVSGGRETQYF
CDR3nt: TGTGCCAGCAGCGTCTCGGGGGGGCGGGAGACCCAGTACTTC

d_gene: TRBD1
j_gene: TRBJ1-5
v_gene: TRBV6-1
CDR3aa: CASSQQGANNQPQHF
CDR3nt: TGTGCCAGCAGCCAACAGGGGGCAAACAATCAGCCCCAGCATTTT

d_gene: TRBD2
j_gene: TRBJ2-7
v_gene: TRBV6-5
CDR3aa: CASSRLAGSYEQYF
CDR3nt: TGTGCCAGCAGTCGACTAGCGGGATCCTACGAGCAGTACTTC

d_gene: TRBD2
j_gene: TRBJ2-5
v_gene: TRBV5-1
CDR3aa: CASGRLAGEGETQYF
CDR3nt: TGCGCCAGCGGAAGACTAGCGGGAGAAGGAGAGACCCAGTACTTC

d_gene: NA
j_gene: TRBJ2-3
v_gene: TRBV2
CDR3aa: CASGLEGTDTQYF
CDR3nt: TGTGCCAGCGGCCTTGAGGGCACAGATACGCAGTATTTT